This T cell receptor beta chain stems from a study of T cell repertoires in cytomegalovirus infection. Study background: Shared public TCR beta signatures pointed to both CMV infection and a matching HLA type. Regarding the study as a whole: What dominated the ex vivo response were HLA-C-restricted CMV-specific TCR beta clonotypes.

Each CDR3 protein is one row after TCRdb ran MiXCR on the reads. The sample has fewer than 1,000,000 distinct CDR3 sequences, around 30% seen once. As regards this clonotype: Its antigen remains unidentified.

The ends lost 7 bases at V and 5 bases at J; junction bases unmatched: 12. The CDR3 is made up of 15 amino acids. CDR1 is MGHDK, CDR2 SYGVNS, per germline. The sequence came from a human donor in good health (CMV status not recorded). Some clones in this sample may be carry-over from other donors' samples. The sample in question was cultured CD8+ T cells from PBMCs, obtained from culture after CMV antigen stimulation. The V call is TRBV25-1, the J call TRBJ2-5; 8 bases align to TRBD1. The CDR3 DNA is TGTGCCAGCATCGGAGCGGACAGGGAGTGGGAGACCCAGTACTTC. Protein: CASIGADREWETQYF.